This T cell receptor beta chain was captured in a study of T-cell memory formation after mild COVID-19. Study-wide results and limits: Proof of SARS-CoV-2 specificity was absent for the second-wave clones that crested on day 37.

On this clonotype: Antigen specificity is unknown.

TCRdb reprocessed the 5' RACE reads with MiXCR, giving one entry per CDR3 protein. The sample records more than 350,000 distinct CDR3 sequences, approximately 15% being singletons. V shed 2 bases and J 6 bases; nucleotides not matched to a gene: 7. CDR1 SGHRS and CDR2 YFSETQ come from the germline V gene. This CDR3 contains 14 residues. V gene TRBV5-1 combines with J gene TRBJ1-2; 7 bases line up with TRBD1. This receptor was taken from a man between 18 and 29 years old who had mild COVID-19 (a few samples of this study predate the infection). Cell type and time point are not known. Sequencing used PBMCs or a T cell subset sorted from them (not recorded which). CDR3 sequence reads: CASSFWSTGDGYTF. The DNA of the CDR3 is TGCGCCAGCAGCTTTTGGAGTACAGGGGATGGCTACACCTTC.